This T cell receptor (beta chain) was profiled in a study of cytomegalovirus exposure and HLA in healthy donors. A multiplex PCR was run with 60 Vbeta primers and 13 Jbeta primers. The protocol was immunoSEQ multiplex PCR, while the TCRdb copy is restricted to in-frame clones and leaves out a portion. Here the sample spans roughly 170,000 clones, 80% to 90% being singletons. There are 16 residues in the CDR3. Germline V gene lookup returns CDR1 GTSNPN and CDR2 SVGIG (reference sequence). V was pared by 3 bases and J by 4 bases, with 10 bases of the junction left unmatched. The V call is TRBV30, the J call TRBJ2-2, with 8 bases fitting TRBD1. The receptor comes from a girl between 10 and 17 years old in good health and CMV-seropositive. The sample consisted of PBMCs. This CDR3 is CAWRVPTGGGTGELFF. As DNA, the CDR3 is TGTGCCTGGAGGGTTCCAACAGGGGGAGGCACCGGGGAGCTGTTTTTT.